This T cell receptor (beta chain) came from a study of T cell responses to AZD1222 COVID-19 vaccine (dated by TCRdb to the early 2020s). About the investigation overall: A total of 230 to 250 trial participants underwent TCR sequencing, of whom around 200 received two doses of AZD1222 and about 26 received two doses of the MenACWY control vaccine. Enrollment into the trials was organized by age into subgroups of 18-55, 56-69 and 70-plus years, and those subgroups contained roughly 140, 27 and 60 TCR-sequenced participants, respectively. Study-wide conclusions, independent of this receptor: The 56-69-year group was small, and its depth increase did not reach significance, likely because of low power. Spike-specific TCR breadth and depth rose significantly after two AZD1222 doses compared with day 0 and with MenACWY recipients. Because no day 14 peak-response samples were available, the repertoires could be characterized only after the peak T cell response. Vaccine-associated CD4 TCRs spanned the whole spike protein, with dominant responses in regions 160-218 and 743-854. Participants were mostly white British and included more females than males, and it was suggested by the authors that clonal diversity may have been underestimated. Conclusions about previously exposed vaccinees were limited because only six or seven AZD1222 recipients were SARS-CoV-2 seropositive at baseline. Reportedly, close to half of the unique spike-specific TCRs recognized epitopes lying outside the regions that are mutated in the B.1.351 and B.1.1.7 variants.

V ends up 7 bases short and J 5 bases short, with an unmatched junction base count of 11. From the germline V gene, CDR1 is MDHEN and CDR2 is SYDVKM. Reading from cysteine to phenylalanine, the CDR3 counts 15 amino acids. The CDR3 DNA has 45 bases and is translated from base 1. The sample's time point label is to be understood as: about 28 days (+/-7) after the second vaccine dose. AZD1222 recipients given second doses at about 4 weeks or at about 12 weeks were pooled, since spike-specific TCR depth and breadth were not found to differ between the two schedules. The vaccinee samples were drawn from two UK trials, COV001 and COV002, one of which was a single-blind randomized controlled phase 2/3 trial testing AZD1222 (ChAdOx1 nCoV-19) in healthy adults. For TCRbeta chain sequencing, PBMC samples from trial participants were taken at day 0 and at day 28 after the second dose. A remark on this clone: This receptor's antigen is unknown. No much larger clone exists at a distance of one base, and base qualities are not known.

The CDR3 regions of human TCRbeta chains were subjected to immunosequencing. Turning to the authors' computational methods: TCRs in the repertoires were compared against a reference library of SARS-CoV-2-specific TCRs that had been generated with the MIRA antigen-specificity platform. Breadth meant the fraction of unique TCRs that were SARS-CoV-2-associated, whereas depth meant the fraction of total T cells that were SARS-CoV-2-associated. Each spike-specific TCR was assigned to its reactive spike region and to a CD4 or CD8 class using the MIRA data. Log10-transformed breadth and depth values were compared by one-way ANOVA with Sidak's multiple comparisons tests. The table was pulled from immuneACCESS by TCRdb, which kept in-frame rearrangements only. Such tables lose some clones; where checked, under half of the loss comes from unresolved V genes, and the rest has no known cause. V, J and clone size derive from that table, while D and trimming were established from the DNA sequence. For this sample there are 140,000 to 150,000 clones; around 92% appear just once. The ten largest clones take up around 3.3% of the sample.

The sequence was obtained from an adult who received the AZD1222 COVID-19 vaccine. The chain is encoded by TRBV28 joined to TRBJ1-1; TRBD1 lines up with 9 middle nucleotides. Material: peripheral blood, obtained 28 days after the second AZD1222 dose. The CDR3 region: CASKLPGQGRTEAFF. The nucleotide sequence reads TGTGCCAGCAAACTCCCGGGACAGGGAAGGACTGAAGCTTTCTTT.